This T cell receptor beta chain came from a study of regulatory T cells in long-lasting Graves disease. The time point is: persistent/refractory GD, antithyroid drugs over 5 years with positive TRAb. TCR sequences were obtained from RNA taken from PBMCs. Researchers made TCR beta libraries by using iRepertoire HTBI primers and running Arm-PCR on CDR3 regions. TCRdb reprocessed the multiplex PCR reads with MiXCR, giving one entry per CDR3 protein. The sample has 430,000 or so distinct CDR3 sequences, around 20% seen once; the top ten hold roughly an eighth. In this sample, this clonotype turned up many times. The V segment lost 2 bases and the J segment 2 bases; nucleotides outside the gene matches: 1. The CDR3 contains 15 residues.

The genes are TRBV12-3 or TRBV12-4 and TRBJ1-5, with 9 bases aligning to TRBD1. The sequence derives from a female donor with Graves disease. The source material was peripheral blood mononuclear cells (PBMCs), sampled when the disease was refractory, from a patient treated with antithyroid drugs. The CDR3 DNA follows: TGTGCCAGCAGTTTAAGGGACAGGGGCAATCAGCCCCAGCATTTT. Translating it yields CASSLRDRGNQPQHF.